The rows below give T cell receptor beta chains drawn from one sample of a study of T cells in Graves' hyperthyroidism and ophthalmopathy. One entry per CDR3 protein, called by TCRdb with MiXCR from the multiplex PCR reads. This table has roughly 290,000 distinct CDR3 sequences, 10% to 15% appearing once. Material: blood. These receptors were taken from a woman aged 25 to 39 with Graves' hyperthyroidism that later progressed to Graves' ophthalmopathy. Both conserved end residues are part of each CDR3. Fields, in order: CDR3 DNA, CDR3 protein, D gene, J gene, clone size, V gene. A D gene is named only where the DNA matches it firmly. A clone size is listed for some rows: how often the clone was seen (once, few, many), or a class if it is expanded.

DNA: TGTGCCAGCACCAACCCGGGACTAGGTTTAAGGCAGTACTTC
CDR3: CASTNPGLGLRQYF
D: TRBD2
J: TRBJ2-7
size: many
V: TRBV28

DNA: TGTGCCGGCAGCTTAGGGCGGGGACAGGCCTATGGCTACACCTTC
CDR3: CAGSLGRGQAYGYTF
D: TRBD1
J: TRBJ1-2
size: few
V: TRBV7-9

DNA: TGTGCCAGCAGCCGTCAAGGCTCCGGGGAGACCCAGTACTTC
CDR3: CASSRQGSGETQYF
D: NA
J: TRBJ2-5
size: many
V: TRBV7-2

DNA: TGTGCCAGCAAGCAGGGAACTGGGGCCAACGTCCTGACTTTC
CDR3: CASKQGTGANVLTF
D: NA
J: TRBJ2-6
size: many
V: TRBV2

DNA: TGTGCCAGCAGCAGGACAGGGATCCACAATGAGCAGTTCTTC
CDR3: CASSRTGIHNEQFF
D: TRBD1
J: TRBJ2-1
size: few
V: TRBV6-2/TRBV6-3

DNA: TGTGCCAGCAGTTTTCTGGACTTAACCGGGGAGCTGTTTTTT
CDR3: CASSFLDLTGELFF
D: NA
J: TRBJ2-2
size: NA
V: TRBV12-3/TRBV12-4

DNA: TGTGCCACCAGCAGTGGTTCAGGCCGCGATGAGCAGTTCTTC
CDR3: CATSSGSGRDEQFF
D: NA
J: TRBJ2-1
size: few
V: TRBV15

DNA: TGTGCCACCAGTGTCGGGACAGGGGGCGGTGAAGCTTTCTTT
CDR3: CATSVGTGGGEAFF
D: TRBD1
J: TRBJ1-1
size: many
V: TRBV24-1

DNA: TGTGCCAGCAGCTCGACAGGGAACTCTGGAAACACCATATATTTT
CDR3: CASSSTGNSGNTIYF
D: TRBD1
J: TRBJ1-3
size: many
V: TRBV14

DNA: TGTGCCTGGGACGGTGGGTCCTACGAGCAGTACTTC
CDR3: CAWDGGSYEQYF
D: NA
J: TRBJ2-7
size: many
V: TRBV30

DNA: TGCGCCAGCAGCCAAGATCTTGCGGGAGGGCAATACCACGAGCAGTACTTC
CDR3: CASSQDLAGGQYHEQYF
D: TRBD2
J: TRBJ2-7
size: many
V: TRBV4-3

DNA: TGTGCCAGCAGTTCACGGGGCGGGGAGACCCAGTACTTC
CDR3: CASSSRGGETQYF
D: NA
J: TRBJ2-5
size: many
V: TRBV12-3/TRBV12-4

DNA: TGTGCCAGCAGTGGGCTAGCGGGAGTGGAGACCCAGTACTTC
CDR3: CASSGLAGVETQYF
D: TRBD2
J: TRBJ2-5
size: many
V: TRBV2

DNA: TGCGCCAGCAGCCTCCTGGGAGGGTCCTACAATGAGCAGTTCTTC
CDR3: CASSLLGGSYNEQFF
D: TRBD2
J: TRBJ2-1
size: many
V: TRBV5-1

DNA: TGTGCCAGCAGTGACTACAATGAGCAGTTCTTC
CDR3: CASSDYNEQFF
D: NA
J: TRBJ2-1
size: many
V: TRBV28

DNA: TGTGCCAGCAGCTTCGGACTAGCGGGCCTAGGGGATACGCAGTATTTT
CDR3: CASSFGLAGLGDTQYF
D: TRBD2
J: TRBJ2-3
size: many
V: TRBV5-5

DNA: TGTGCCAGCAGTTTACAGAGACAGGGGGCTTACGAGCAGTACTTC
CDR3: CASSLQRQGAYEQYF
D: TRBD1
J: TRBJ2-7
size: few
V: TRBV27

DNA: TGTGCCAGCAGGGGCGGACTAGCGGGGACGGATGAGCAGTTCTTC
CDR3: CASRGGLAGTDEQFF
D: TRBD2
J: TRBJ2-1
size: NA
V: TRBV2

DNA: TGTGCCAGCAGTACCGGGGGACAGGGATTTCAGCCCCAGCATTTT
CDR3: CASSTGGQGFQPQHF
D: TRBD1
J: TRBJ1-5
size: few
V: TRBV6-2/TRBV6-3

DNA: TGTGCCAGCAGTTCGGGACTAGCGGGACGGGGAGATACGCAGTATTTT
CDR3: CASSSGLAGRGDTQYF
D: TRBD2
J: TRBJ2-3
size: many
V: TRBV27

DNA: TGTGCCAGCAGCTTAGTCCGGGAAGGATCGGGTGAGCAGTTCTTC
CDR3: CASSLVREGSGEQFF
D: NA
J: TRBJ2-1
size: many
V: TRBV7-9

DNA: TGTGCCAGCAGCGGCTTGACAGGGGCCGGCTACGAGCAGTACTTC
CDR3: CASSGLTGAGYEQYF
D: TRBD1
J: TRBJ2-7
size: many
V: TRBV7-9

DNA: TGTGCCAGCAGTCGGGACTTGAGGTGGAATGAGCAGTTCTTC
CDR3: CASSRDLRWNEQFF
D: NA
J: TRBJ2-1
size: many
V: TRBV27

DNA: TGTGCCAGCAGTTTTATGCCCGGGGAGCTGTTTTTT
CDR3: CASSFMPGELFF
D: NA
J: TRBJ2-2
size: few
V: TRBV28

DNA: TGTGCCAGCAGTTTGACAGGGGCTGACGAGCAGTACTTC
CDR3: CASSLTGADEQYF
D: TRBD1
J: TRBJ2-7
size: many
V: TRBV27

DNA: TGCAGTGCTAGAGGTGCTCCGGGGGGTAGCGGCTACGAGCAGTACTTC
CDR3: CSARGAPGGSGYEQYF
D: TRBD2
J: TRBJ2-7
size: many
V: TRBV20-1

DNA: TGTGCCAGCAGCTTAGCTGGGGGGGAGGAGGGCAATCAGCCCCAGCATTTT
CDR3: CASSLAGGEEGNQPQHF
D: NA
J: TRBJ1-5
size: NA
V: TRBV7-6

DNA: TGTGCCAGCAGTTACGGAACAGGGGTCAAGGATGGCTACACCTTC
CDR3: CASSYGTGVKDGYTF
D: TRBD1
J: TRBJ1-2
size: NA
V: TRBV6-5

DNA: TGTGCCAGCTCCACTAGCGGGAGGGGCACAGATACGCAGTATTTT
CDR3: CASSTSGRGTDTQYF
D: TRBD2
J: TRBJ2-3
size: NA
V: TRBV19

DNA: TGTGCCAGCAGCAGCTTGCACGGCTCTGGGGCCAACGTCCTGACTTTC
CDR3: CASSSLHGSGANVLTF
D: NA
J: TRBJ2-6
size: many
V: TRBV11-2

DNA: TGTGCCAGCAGCTTGGGACCCAGGGGAGGGGAAACCCTCCACTTT
CDR3: CASSLGPRGGETLHF
D: NA
J: TRBJ1-6
size: NA
V: TRBV5-8

DNA: TGTGCCAGCTCACCCCGGCAGGGCGCACGAAATGGCTACACCTTC
CDR3: CASSPRQGARNGYTF
D: NA
J: TRBJ1-2
size: many
V: TRBV18

DNA: TGCAGTGCTAGGGATGGGAGGGGGCAGCAGCCCCAGCATTTT
CDR3: CSARDGRGQQPQHF
D: TRBD1
J: TRBJ1-5
size: many
V: TRBV20-1

DNA: TGCAGTGCTAGCGGCGGGAGGTTCTACGAGCAGTACTTC
CDR3: CSASGGRFYEQYF
D: TRBD2
J: TRBJ2-7
size: few
V: TRBV20-1

DNA: TGTGCCAGCAGCCATGCAGGGGCAGTGAACACTGAAGCTTTCTTT
CDR3: CASSHAGAVNTEAFF
D: NA
J: TRBJ1-1
size: many
V: TRBV7-8

DNA: TGTGCCAGCAGCTTAGGGGCTCATGGACGGTTGGTTGGGGCCAACGTCCTGACTTTC
CDR3: CASSLGAHGRLVGANVLTF
D: NA
J: TRBJ2-6
size: many
V: TRBV7-2

DNA: TGTGCCAGCTCACCACCGTCAGTTACCAATGAGCAGTTCTTC
CDR3: CASSPPSVTNEQFF
D: NA
J: TRBJ2-1
size: many
V: TRBV18

DNA: TGTGCCAGCAGTTTATTAGGACGTCAAGAGACCCAGTACTTC
CDR3: CASSLLGRQETQYF
D: NA
J: TRBJ2-5
size: many
V: TRBV28

DNA: TGTGCCAGCAGCTTAGGGTGGACGGGAGGCCCAAAAGAGACCCAGTACTTC
CDR3: CASSLGWTGGPKETQYF
D: TRBD2
J: TRBJ2-5
size: many
V: TRBV7-9

DNA: TGTGCCAGTAGTATTAGCGCCCCAACCTACAATGAGCAGTTCTTC
CDR3: CASSISAPTYNEQFF
D: NA
J: TRBJ2-1
size: few
V: TRBV19

DNA: TGTGCCAGCAGTCCACTTCTAGGGGACAATCAGCCCCAGCATTTT
CDR3: CASSPLLGDNQPQHF
D: NA
J: TRBJ1-5
size: few
V: TRBV27

DNA: TGTGCCAGCAGTTTGAAGTCAGGAACCTACAATGAGCAGTTCTTC
CDR3: CASSLKSGTYNEQFF
D: NA
J: TRBJ2-1
size: many
V: TRBV27

DNA: TGTGCCAGCAGCGTGGGGACTGCCGGGAGGGCAGGAAACACCATATATTTT
CDR3: CASSVGTAGRAGNTIYF
D: NA
J: TRBJ1-3
size: NA
V: TRBV9